The T cell receptor (beta chain) under discussion was sequenced for a study of vaccination and CD4 T cells after COVID-19. Background on the study: Cellular stimulation was performed using overlapping spike peptides derived from SARS-CoV-2, HCoV-NL63, HCoV-OC43 and HCoV-229E. No peptide, an HIV-1 Nef pool, or a CEFX pool was what each control culture received.

Turning to this clonotype: Antigen specificity is unknown.

The Oncomine TCR Beta short-read assay sequenced DNA from cultured CD4+ T cells. From the PCR reads, TCRdb called clonotypes with MiXCR, one entry per CDR3 protein. The table records about 9,700 distinct CDR3 sequences, 50% to 70% of them present only once. Regarding treatment: approximately 10-day PBMC culture with coronavirus spike peptide pools or control peptides (ViraFEST assay). ViraFEST relied on peptide pools to expand antigen-specific T cells; the TCRs were sequenced afterward. The junction had 7 bases not matched to a gene; V was cut back by 5 bases and J by 0 bases. The CDR3 has 16 residues.

The chain recombines TRBV5-3 with TRBJ1-5; 8 bases are a match to TRBD1. TRBV5-3 is assigned to the ORF class and has an uncertain function. Material: CD4+ T cells from blood, cultured in vitro. This receptor was taken from a human donor who had recovered from COVID-19. CDR3 protein: CARSKDRDSSNQPQHF. The CDR3 nucleotides are TGTGCCAGAAGTAAGGACAGGGACTCTAGCAATCAGCCCCAGCATTTT.